The 13 T cell receptor beta chains presented below share a single source sample, sequenced in a study of cytomegalovirus exposure and HLA in healthy donors. It was with 60 Vbeta and 13 Jbeta primers that the PCR ran. Libraries were prepared by immunoSEQ multiplex PCR; TCRdb keeps only in-frame clonotypes and omits some of them. Of roughly 97,000 clones in the sample, over 75% were seen once. Material for sequencing was PBMCs. These receptors were obtained from a man aged 60-69 years in good health and CMV-seropositive.

V and J are TRBV5-1 and TRBJ2-5, with 7 bases lining up with TRBD2. CDR1 and CDR2 from the germline V gene are SGHRS and YFSETQ. Losses at the gene ends were 3 bases for V and 1 base for J; bases not matched to a gene: 12. CDR3 length equals 17 residues. The CDR3 nucleotides are TGCGCCAGCAGCTATGGCGGGGGTAGAGGTTCCCAAGAGACCCAGTACTTC. Protein: CASSYGGGRGSQETQYF.

To note about this clone: At the DNA level, this CDR3 is encoded by other sequences in the same sample as well. The chain uses TRBV14 and TRBJ2-5; a possible D gene is TRBD2 (5 bases). Trimming shortened V by 0 bases and J by 3 bases, and 17 bases separated the two germline ends. Germline CDR1 reads SGHDN; CDR2 reads FVKESK. The CDR3 is made up of 17 amino acids. DNA for the CDR3: TGTGCCAGCAGCCAAGAGGAGGATTTTATTGGGAAAGAGACCCAGTACTTC. It is translated as CASSQEEDFIGKETQYF.

This rearrangement joins TRBV2 to TRBJ2-3, with a weak D call TRBD1 (5 bases). CDR3 length equals 14 residues. From germline, CDR1 is SNHLY and CDR2 FYNNEI. V shed 4 bases and J shed 5 bases, with 13 bases lying between them. The CDR3 region is CASSVGRVRDTQYF. The DNA of the CDR3 is TGTGCCAGCAGTGTCGGCAGGGTCCGAGATACGCAGTATTTT.

V is TRBV5-1 and J is TRBJ1-1, with 7 nucleotides matching TRBD1. The CDR3 loop spans 13 amino acids. The V segment lost 4 bases and the J segment 5 bases; nucleotides outside the gene matches: 5. Germline V CDR1 and CDR2: SGHRS, YFSETQ. CDR3 sequence: CASSIGGKTEAFF. CDR3 sequence (DNA): TGCGCCAGCAGCATAGGGGGCAAGACTGAAGCTTTCTTT. The full variable domain, rest sourced from reference TRBV5-1 and TRBJ1-1, is KAGVTQTPRYLIKTRGQQVTLSCSPISGHRSVSWYQQTPGQGLQFLFEYFSETQRNKGNFPGRFSGRQFSNSRSEMNVSTLELGDSALYLCASSIGGKTEAFFGQGTRLTVV.

The V call is TRBV7-8, the J call TRBJ2-1; TRBD2 aligns across 11 bases. The V gene's germline CDR1 is SGHVS and CDR2 FQNEAQ. V was pared by 1 base and J by 4 bases, with 6 bases of the junction left unmatched. The CDR3 length is 17 residues. CDR3 region: CASSLDSGGASYNEQFF. Here the CDR3 DNA reads TGTGCCAGCAGCTTAGATAGCGGGGGGGCCTCGTACAATGAGCAGTTCTTC.

The genes are TRBV5-1 and TRBJ2-7; D call uncertain. The CDR3 runs to 15 residues. Germline assignment: CDR1 SGHRS and CDR2 YFSETQ. V was trimmed by 0 bases and J by 9 bases, leaving 19 bases between them. Written as DNA, the CDR3 is TGCGCCAGCAGCTTGGGGCCCGAGACCGAACGAGGGCAGTACTTC. Amino acid sequence: CASSLGPETERGQYF. The whole variable domain, filled in from reference TRBV5-1 and TRBJ2-7, reads KAGVTQTPRYLIKTRGQQVTLSCSPISGHRSVSWYQQTPGQGLQFLFEYFSETQRNKGNFPGRFSGRQFSNSRSEMNVSTLELGDSALYLCASSLGPETERGQYFGPGTRLTVT.

V is TRBV5-1 and J is TRBJ1-5; 8 bases match TRBD1. Germline lookup yields CDR1 SGHRS and CDR2 YFSETQ. CDR3 size: 15 residues. V was clipped by 5 bases and J by 0 bases; unmatched bases: 4. CDR3 nucleotide sequence: TGCGCCAGCAGTGACGGACAGGGTAGCAATCAGCCCCAGCATTTT. It specifies CASSDGQGSNQPQHF.

The chain is built from TRBV5-6 and TRBJ2-1; maybe TRBD2 (6 bases). V gave up 3 bases and J gave up 1 base, with 17 bases separating them. Germline CDR1 is SGHDT and CDR2 is YYEEEE. This CDR3 contains 17 residues. The CDR3 DNA sequence: TGTGCCAGCAGCTCGAGCGGGCGAGCCCGGTCCTACAATGAGCAGTTCTTC. Translated: CASSSSGRARSYNEQFF. Variable domain in full (rest from reference TRBV5-6 and TRBJ2-1): DAGVTQSPTHLIKTRGQQVTLRCSPKSGHDTVSWYQQALGQGPQFIFQYYEEEERQRGNFPDRFSGHQFPNYSSELNVNALLLGDSALYLCASSSSGRARSYNEQFFGPGTRLTVL.

The chain employs TRBV6-6 and TRBJ1-1; D unresolved. The V gene's germline CDR1 is MNHNY and CDR2 SVGAGI (reference sequence). The CDR3 is 13 residues long. Trimming shortened V by 6 bases and J by 7 bases, and 15 bases separated the two germline ends. The chain's CDR3 is CASSERPIDEAFF. The CDR3 DNA reads TGTGCCAGCAGCGAACGCCCTATTGATGAAGCTTTCTTT.

This chain connects TRBV4-3 to TRBJ2-2, with D perhaps matching TRBD2 (5 bases). Germline assignment: CDR1 LGHNA and CDR2 YSLEER. The V and J ends lost 2 bases and 3 bases respectively, with 10 bases between them. The CDR3 covers 15 residues. CDR3 DNA sequence: TGCGCCAGCAGCCAAAAGGGAGCCGACACCGGGGAGCTGTTTTTT. It specifies CASSQKGADTGELFF.

This clone was recorded once. The chain has TRBV5-1 and TRBJ2-1; 11 bases fit TRBD2. Germline trimming cut 3 bases from V and 7 bases from J; bases unmatched to any gene: 3. CDR1 SGHRS and CDR2 YFSETQ come from the germline V gene. The CDR3 length is 14 residues. The CDR3 nucleotides are TGCGCCAGCAGCTCGACTAGCGGGGTGAATGAGCAGTTCTTC. The encoded protein is CASSSTSGVNEQFF.

The chain carries TRBV6-5 and TRBJ2-5; 10 positions agree with TRBD2. With V trimmed by 8 bases and J by 4 bases, 7 bases remained unmatched. Germline V CDR1 and CDR2: MNHEY, SVGAGI. The CDR3 is made up of 14 amino acids. CDR3: CASGKRGGRETQYF. The CDR3 DNA reads as TGTGCCAGCGGGAAGCGGGGGGGCCGAGAGACCCAGTACTTC.

This clone showed up just once. The CDR3 protein is CASSPGAGPYNEQFF. The CDR3, as DNA: TGTGCCAGCTCCCCAGGCGCGGGGCCCTACAATGAGCAGTTCTTC. The V gene is TRBV18, the J gene TRBJ2-1; D is possibly TRBD2 (6 bases). The germline V gene has CDR1 KGHSH and CDR2 LQKENI. V was pared by 6 bases and J by 2 bases, with 14 bases between. The CDR3 runs 15 residues.